This entry lists 20 T cell receptor beta chains sequenced from one sample in a study of T cells in Graves' hyperthyroidism and ophthalmopathy. Researchers amplified the TCR beta CDR3 regions from RNA transcripts. TCR CDR3 regions were first amplified by RT-PCR with HTBI primers. MiXCR, run by TCRdb on the multiplex PCR reads, gives a single entry per CDR3 protein. The sample records around 580,000 distinct CDR3 sequences, roughly 46% being singletons. The sample taken for sequencing was peripheral blood or thyroid tissue (not recorded which). These receptor sequences come from a woman aged 18-35 years with Graves' hyperthyroidism.

About this clonotype itself: An end of the junction does not agree with germline; a read error may underlie this. The V call is TRBV11-3, the J call TRBJ2-3; the D gene is possibly TRBD2 (6 bases). The CDR3 totals 17 residues. In germline, CDR1 is SGHNT, CDR2 YENEEA. CDR3 residues: CASSQDGLPRATDTQYF. The CDR3 DNA reads TGCGCCAGCAGCCAAGACGGACTACCACGTGCCACAGATACGCAGTATTTT.

The rearrangement joins TRBV29-1 to TRBJ2-5; D is possibly TRBD1 or TRBD2 (5 bases each). The CDR3 is made up of 15 amino acids. The V and J ends lost 6 bases and 1 base respectively, with 18 bases between them. CDR1 and CDR2 from the germline V gene are SQVTM and ANQGSEA. The CDR3 here is CSVETGLAFQETQYF. CDR3 in DNA: TGCAGCGTCGAAACGGGGCTAGCCTTCCAAGAGACCCAGTACTTC.

This clonotype has more than one count but fewer than ten. This chain joins TRBV4-3 and TRBJ1-6; D gene unclear. With 0 bases removed from V and 9 bases from J, the gap between germline ends came to 12 bases. The germline V gene encodes CDR1 LGHNA and CDR2 YSLEER. This CDR3 has 15 residues. CDR3 amino acids: CASSQEGTFGSPLHF. In DNA, the CDR3 is TGCGCCAGCAGCCAAGAGGGAACCTTCGGTTCACCCCTCCACTTT.

Details on this clonotype: This could be a read error, since a much larger clone is one nucleotide away. It is likely a read error, because the conserved phenylalanine at the end of the CDR3 is missing. The rearrangement links TRBV5-1 to TRBJ2-5; D is ambiguous. The CDR3 runs 13 residues. V was cut by 0 bases and J by 2 bases, with 5 bases left in between. The germline CDR1 and CDR2 sequences are SGHRS and YFSETQ. As DNA, the CDR3 is TGCGCCAGCAGCTTGGAGTCTCAAGAGACCCAGTACCTC. This translates into CASSLESQETQYL.

At least ten counts were recorded for this clonotype. The chain uses TRBV12-3 or TRBV12-4 and TRBJ2-7, with D unresolved. Trimming stripped 8 bases from V and 6 bases from J, with 14 bases between. This CDR3 has 12 amino acids. CDR3 nucleotide sequence: TGTGCCAGCCAGTACCCCGGCGGCGAGCAGTACTTC. It specifies CASQYPGGEQYF.

About this clonotype: The junction departs from the called germline gene at one end, perhaps through a read error. This sequence joins TRBV6-2 or TRBV6-3 and TRBJ2-3; D unresolved. The CDR3 runs 15 residues. The germline V gene has CDR1 MNHEY and CDR2 SVGEGT. CDR3 residues: CASSYIGSSTDTQYF. Written as DNA, the CDR3 is TGTGCCAGTAGTTATATCGGCAGTTCCACAGATACGCAGTATTTT.

V is TRBV9 and J is TRBJ2-5; possible D gene TRBD2, 6 bases. This CDR3 contains 15 residues. Germline CDR1 is SGDLS and CDR2 is YYNGEE. V was cut by 0 bases and J by 1 base, with 10 bases left in between. The DNA for the CDR3 is TGTGCCAGCAGCGTAGATCTAGCGCTCCAAGAGACCCAGTACTTC. It is translated as CASSVDLALQETQYF.

This rearrangement joins TRBV2 to TRBJ1-2; 7 nucleotides agree with TRBD1. Germline V gives CDR1 SNHLY, CDR2 FYNNEI. V lost 10 bases and J lost 6; bases outside the gene matches: 8. This CDR3 is built from 12 residues. This CDR3 is CAISPGQHGYTF. The CDR3 nucleotides read TGTGCCATATCCCCGGGACAGCATGGCTACACCTTC.

This clonotype occurred a few times. A much larger clone lies one base from this, so it may be a read error. DNA of the CDR3: TGTGCCACCAGTGAAGATAGCAATCAGCCCCAGCATTTT. Residues: CATSEDSNQPQHF. The rearrangement uses TRBV24-1 and TRBJ1-5; D is undetermined. This CDR3 region has 13 residues. Trimming took off 4 bases at V and 0 bases at J, with 3 bases between the two ends. The germline V gene encodes CDR1 KGHDR and CDR2 SFDVKD.

This clonotype was found many times. V gene TRBV20-1 combines with J gene TRBJ2-7; no clear D gene. This CDR3 region has 14 residues. Trimming removed 0 bases from V and 4 bases from J, with 13 bases in between. Germline V gene data show CDR1 as DFQATT and CDR2 as SNEGSKA (reference sequence). This CDR3 is CSARDRLGQYEQYF. The CDR3 DNA sequence: TGCAGTGCTAGAGACCGCCTCGGGCAATACGAGCAGTACTTC.

V is TRBV7-2 and J is TRBJ2-5; D is ambiguous. The CDR3 contains 13 residues. Germline CDR1 SGHTA, CDR2 FQGNSA. V lost 3 bases to trimming and J lost 9 bases, with 14 bases between them. In DNA form, the CDR3 reads TGTGCCAGCAGCTTTTTGGGTTTAGGGCCCCAGTACTTC. It specifies CASSFLGLGPQYF. The variable domain in full, with the rest retrieved from reference TRBV7-2 and TRBJ2-5, is GAGVSQSPSNKVTEKGKDVELRCDPISGHTALYWYRQSLGQGLEFLIYFQGNSAPDKSGLPSDRFSAERTGGSVSTLTIQRTQQEDSAVYLCASSFLGLGPQYFGPGTRLLVL.

This clonotype was detected many times. The chain uses TRBV7-8 and TRBJ2-7; the D call may be TRBD1 or TRBD2 (5 bases each). V gave up 5 bases and J gave up 4 bases, with 21 bases separating them. This CDR3 spans 16 amino acids. From germline, CDR1 is SGHVS and CDR2 FQNEAQ. The CDR3 is CASSIRPGTDNYEQYF. CDR3 bases: TGTGCCAGCAGCATAAGACCCGGGACGGATAATTACGAGCAGTACTTC.

Notes on this clonotype: Being one base from a much bigger clone, this may be a read error. The chain couples TRBV20-1 to TRBJ2-5; 11 nucleotides match TRBD2. After removal of 5 bases from V and 1 base from J, the junction contained 15 bases not matched to a gene. Per germline, CDR1 DFQATT and CDR2 SNEGSKA (reference sequence). The CDR3 loop spans 18 amino acids. The CDR3 loop is CSAEGLAEGRGPQETQYF. The CDR3, as DNA: TGCAGTGCTGAGGGACTAGCGGAGGGGAGAGGACCCCAAGAGACCCAGTACTTC.

This clonotype came up many times. The chain uses TRBV12-3 or TRBV12-4 and TRBJ2-5; TRBD2 aligns across 8 bases. CDR3 size: 12 residues. J lost 6 bases, V lost 7 bases, and 4 bases had no gene match. CDR3 in amino acids: CASTREGKTQYF. DNA for the CDR3: TGTGCCAGCACCCGGGAGGGCAAGACCCAGTACTTC.

The CDR3 nucleotides are TGCAGTGCTCATACAGGGCTGCGGGAGACCCAGTACTTC. It specifies CSAHTGLRETQYF. The chain has TRBV20-1 and TRBJ2-5, with a weak D call TRBD1 (6 bases). The V end lost 5 bases, the J end lost 5 bases, and 15 bases lay between the germline ends. This CDR3 has 13 amino acids. Germline CDR1 DFQATT, CDR2 SNEGSKA (reference sequence).

The chain recombines TRBV2 with TRBJ2-2, with 7 bases matching TRBD1. Germline V gene sequence: CDR1 SNHLY, CDR2 FYNNEI. This CDR3 has 14 residues. V trimming: 8 bases; J trimming: 2 bases; junction bases outside the gene matches: 5. CDR3 amino acids: CASGRDRNTGELFF. CDR3 DNA: TGTGCCAGCGGCCGGGACAGAAACACCGGGGAGCTGTTTTTT.

The V call is TRBV10-3, the J call TRBJ1-2; D possibly corresponds to TRBD1 (5 bases). CDR1 is ENHRY and CDR2 is SYGVKD in the germline V gene. Trimming stripped 10 bases from V and 8 bases from J, with 26 bases between. The CDR3 is made up of 15 amino acids. Written as DNA, the CDR3 is TGTGCCACCTTGGGGACCTCTGAACCCGTTCGAGGCTACACCTTC. This gives the protein CATLGTSEPVRGYTF.

A remark on this clonotype: A single base separates this from a much larger clone, so it may be a read error. The chain employs TRBV7-9 and TRBJ2-7; 11 bases are a match to TRBD1. Per the germline V gene, CDR1 is SEHNR and CDR2 is FQNEAQ (reference sequence). The CDR3 runs to 14 residues. V shed 9 bases and J 7 bases; nucleotides not matched to a gene: 11. The CDR3 spells CASSSGTGGGEQYF. The CDR3 nucleotides are TGTGCCAGTAGTTCCGGGACAGGGGGTGGAGAGCAGTACTTC.

Turning to this clonotype: At one end the junction does not follow the germline gene, possibly because of a read error. The chain couples TRBV5-1 to TRBJ2-3, with a weak D call TRBD2 (6 bases). Germline assignment: CDR1 SGHRS and CDR2 YFSETQ. The CDR3 totals 12 residues. CDR3 DNA sequence: TGTGCCAGCAGCTTTCGGGAGGATACGCAGTATTTT. Protein product: CASSFREDTQYF.

This chain uses TRBV5-1 with TRBJ2-7, with 10 bases lining up with TRBD2. The DNA end is a closer match to TRBJ2-1, so the J assignment may be wrong. This CDR3 has 16 amino acids. CDR1 is SGHRS, CDR2 YFSETQ, per germline. The CDR3 DNA is TGCGCCAGCAGCTTGGGGCTAGCGGGAGAGGAGGGTGAGCAGTTCTTC. Translating gives CASSLGLAGEEGEQFF.